The rows below give T cell receptor beta chains drawn from one sample of a study of blood T cells in healthy people across ages. TCRdb fed the 5' RACE reads into MiXCR, producing one record per CDR3 protein. This sample has 920,000 or so distinct CDR3 sequences, with 35% to 50% found just once. The material sequenced was blood. The source of these receptors is a woman aged 55-70 years in good health. Both conserved end residues are part of each CDR3. Each record gives: V gene, D gene, J gene, clone size, CDR3 protein, CDR3 DNA. The D gene is left open where the match is weak. Not every row has a clone size; where given, it reads once, few, many or a size class.

v_gene: TRBV10-3
d_gene: TRBD2
j_gene: TRBJ2-5
abundance: few
CDR3aa: CAISQRTSGVNEQYF
CDR3nt: TGTGCCATCAGTCAAAGAACTAGCGGGGTCAATGAGCAGTACTTC

v_gene: TRBV4-2
d_gene: NA
j_gene: TRBJ2-5
abundance: NA
CDR3aa: CASSQVGTEETQYF
CDR3nt: TGTGCCAGCAGCCAAGTGGGAACGGAAGAGACCCAGTACTTC

v_gene: TRBV28
d_gene: TRBD2
j_gene: TRBJ2-7
abundance: NA
CDR3aa: CASTIVAGKSNDNEQYF
CDR3nt: TGTGCCAGCACCATAGTAGCGGGAAAATCTAACGACAATGAGCAGTACTTC

v_gene: TRBV5-1
d_gene: NA
j_gene: TRBJ2-7
abundance: NA
CDR3aa: CASSPGTGRNYEQYF
CDR3nt: TGCGCCAGCAGCCCGGGGACGGGACGGAATTACGAGCAGTACTTC

v_gene: TRBV20-1
d_gene: NA
j_gene: TRBJ2-1
abundance: NA
CDR3aa: CSARAGGWNEQFF
CDR3nt: TGCAGTGCTAGGGCAGGAGGGTGGAATGAGCAGTTCTTC

v_gene: TRBV12-3/TRBV12-4
d_gene: TRBD2
j_gene: TRBJ2-1
abundance: few
CDR3aa: CASSLPWTSGRYNEQFF
CDR3nt: TGTGCCAGCAGTTTACCATGGACTAGCGGGAGATACAATGAGCAGTTCTTC

v_gene: TRBV12-3/TRBV12-4
d_gene: NA
j_gene: TRBJ2-5
abundance: NA
CDR3aa: CASSPQGRTGAETQYF
CDR3nt: TGTGCCAGCAGTCCTCAGGGGCGGACTGGCGCGGAGACCCAGTACTTC

v_gene: TRBV20-1
d_gene: TRBD2
j_gene: TRBJ2-1
abundance: NA
CDR3aa: CSAIVPGLGGGSYNEQFF
CDR3nt: TGCAGTGCAATCGTACCGGGACTAGGAGGAGGATCCTACAATGAGCAGTTCTTC

v_gene: TRBV11-2
d_gene: NA
j_gene: TRBJ2-3
abundance: NA
CDR3aa: CASSTGLIGTDTQYF
CDR3nt: TGTGCCAGCAGCACGGGCCTGATAGGCACAGATACGCAGTATTTT

v_gene: TRBV3-1
d_gene: TRBD2
j_gene: TRBJ2-5
abundance: NA
CDR3aa: CASSPIAGGNNEQYF
CDR3nt: TGTGCCAGCAGCCCAATAGCGGGAGGGAACAATGAGCAGTACTTC

v_gene: TRBV6-6
d_gene: NA
j_gene: TRBJ1-2
abundance: NA
CDR3aa: CASSYSQGSGYTF
CDR3nt: TGTGCCAGCAGTTACAGCCAGGGATCTGGCTACACCTTC

v_gene: TRBV28
d_gene: NA
j_gene: TRBJ2-7
abundance: NA
CDR3aa: CASSYHGVRGAEQYF
CDR3nt: TGTGCCAGCAGTTACCATGGGGTCCGGGGGGCCGAGCAGTACTTC

v_gene: TRBV6-6
d_gene: NA
j_gene: TRBJ2-3
abundance: few
CDR3aa: CASSYVGSTDTQYF
CDR3nt: TGTGCCAGCAGTTACGTCGGGAGCACAGATACGCAGTATTTT

v_gene: TRBV20-1
d_gene: NA
j_gene: TRBJ2-3
abundance: NA
CDR3aa: CSAERSGLTDTQYF
CDR3nt: TGCAGTGCGGAGAGAAGCGGACTCACAGATACGCAGTATTTT

v_gene: TRBV7-6
d_gene: TRBD2
j_gene: TRBJ2-3
abundance: NA
CDR3aa: CASSGTGTSGRSTDTQYF
CDR3nt: TGTGCCAGCAGCGGGACCGGGACTAGCGGACGGAGCACAGATACGCAGTATTTT

v_gene: TRBV29-1
d_gene: NA
j_gene: TRBJ2-5
abundance: NA
CDR3aa: CSTGVGALSYNEQYF
CDR3nt: TGCAGCACTGGGGTAGGGGCCCTCTCCTACAATGAGCAGTACTTC

v_gene: TRBV27
d_gene: NA
j_gene: TRBJ2-1
abundance: NA
CDR3aa: CASSPRRRYNEQFF
CDR3nt: TGTGCCAGCAGTCCCCGCCGGCGGTACAATGAGCAGTTCTTC

v_gene: TRBV7-9
d_gene: NA
j_gene: TRBJ2-5
abundance: few
CDR3aa: CASSPLDLLPQETQYF
CDR3nt: TGTGCCAGCAGCCCACTAGATCTGCTTCCGCAAGAGACCCAGTACTTC

v_gene: TRBV4-1
d_gene: NA
j_gene: TRBJ2-1
abundance: NA
CDR3aa: CASSQDRSASSYNEQFF
CDR3nt: TGCGCCAGCAGCCAAGATCGCAGTGCAAGCTCCTACAATGAGCAGTTCTTC

v_gene: TRBV7-9
d_gene: TRBD2
j_gene: TRBJ2-5
abundance: NA
CDR3aa: CASTDSGRARHETQYF
CDR3nt: TGTGCCAGCACGGACAGCGGGAGGGCAAGACACGAGACCCAGTACTTC

v_gene: TRBV6-2/TRBV6-3
d_gene: NA
j_gene: TRBJ1-2
abundance: few
CDR3aa: CASSYSGARNANYGYTF
CDR3nt: TGTGCCAGCAGTTACTCGGGGGCCAGGAACGCTAACTATGGCTACACCTTC

v_gene: TRBV6-1
d_gene: NA
j_gene: TRBJ2-7
abundance: NA
CDR3aa: CASSEKRYEQYF
CDR3nt: TGTGCCAGCAGTGAAAAAAGGTACGAGCAGTACTTC

v_gene: TRBV20-1
d_gene: NA
j_gene: TRBJ2-7
abundance: NA
CDR3aa: CSATLSPSPAYEQYF
CDR3nt: TGCAGTGCCACCCTCAGCCCGAGCCCCGCCTACGAGCAGTACTTC

v_gene: TRBV29-1
d_gene: NA
j_gene: TRBJ2-3
abundance: few
CDR3aa: CSVLLVDTQYF
CDR3nt: TGCAGCGTTTTGTTGGTAGATACGCAGTATTTT

v_gene: TRBV14
d_gene: TRBD2
j_gene: TRBJ2-1
abundance: few
CDR3aa: CASSQEGFGLAGRFF
CDR3nt: TGTGCCAGCAGCCAAGAAGGCTTCGGGCTAGCGGGACGGTTCTTC

v_gene: TRBV20-1
d_gene: TRBD2
j_gene: TRBJ2-7
abundance: few
CDR3aa: CSALTGSGVSYEQYF
CDR3nt: TGCAGTGCCCTCACCGGTAGCGGGGTTTCCTACGAGCAGTACTTC

v_gene: TRBV27
d_gene: NA
j_gene: TRBJ1-4
abundance: NA
CDR3aa: CVSSFGQANEKLFF
CDR3nt: TGTGTCAGCAGTTTCGGGCAGGCTAATGAAAAACTGTTTTTT

v_gene: TRBV29-1
d_gene: NA
j_gene: TRBJ2-1
abundance: few
CDR3aa: CSVEAAREAQFF
CDR3nt: TGCAGCGTTGAAGCGGCTAGAGAAGCGCAGTTCTTC

v_gene: TRBV27
d_gene: TRBD1
j_gene: TRBJ2-2
abundance: NA
CDR3aa: CASSRDRGGTGGLFF
CDR3nt: TGTGCCAGCAGTAGGGACAGGGGAGGCACCGGGGGGCTGTTTTTT

v_gene: TRBV2
d_gene: NA
j_gene: TRBJ2-5
abundance: many
CDR3aa: CASSVEQGQETQYF
CDR3nt: TGTGCCAGCAGTGTGGAACAGGGACAAGAGACCCAGTACTTC

v_gene: TRBV28
d_gene: TRBD2
j_gene: TRBJ2-1
abundance: NA
CDR3aa: CASSFSGERDERFF
CDR3nt: TGTGCCAGCAGTTTTAGCGGGGAGAGGGATGAGCGGTTCTTC

v_gene: TRBV7-2
d_gene: NA
j_gene: TRBJ1-6
abundance: NA
CDR3aa: CASSPDSLYNSPLHF
CDR3nt: TGTGCCAGCAGCCCCGACAGCTTATACAATTCACCCCTCCACTTT

v_gene: TRBV6-5
d_gene: NA
j_gene: TRBJ2-5
abundance: few
CDR3aa: CASSSGRWGEQYF
CDR3nt: TGTGCCAGCAGTTCCGGGCGCTGGGGTGAGCAGTACTTC

v_gene: TRBV20-1
d_gene: NA
j_gene: TRBJ1-1
abundance: NA
CDR3aa: CSVPDRVFNTEAFF
CDR3nt: TGCAGTGTTCCGGACCGAGTTTTTAACACTGAAGCTTTCTTT

v_gene: TRBV6-1
d_gene: NA
j_gene: TRBJ2-7
abundance: few
CDR3aa: CASSEMGGPVYEQYF
CDR3nt: TGTGCCAGCAGTGAAATGGGGGGTCCCGTTTACGAGCAGTACTTC

v_gene: TRBV7-8
d_gene: NA
j_gene: TRBJ1-1
abundance: NA
CDR3aa: CASSLAQLAEAFF
CDR3nt: TGTGCCAGCAGCTTAGCGCAGCTAGCTGAAGCTTTCTTT

v_gene: TRBV12-3/TRBV12-4
d_gene: NA
j_gene: TRBJ1-2
abundance: NA
CDR3aa: CASSFQGNYDYTF
CDR3nt: TGTGCCAGCAGTTTCCAGGGGAACTATGACTACACCTTC

v_gene: TRBV5-1
d_gene: TRBD2
j_gene: TRBJ2-7
abundance: NA
CDR3aa: CASSIGGSGTIGHEQYF
CDR3nt: TGCGCCAGCAGCATTGGTGGTAGCGGGACTATAGGCCACGAGCAGTACTTC

v_gene: TRBV29-1
d_gene: TRBD2
j_gene: TRBJ2-4
abundance: NA
CDR3aa: CSARDYRHKQYF
CDR3nt: TGCAGCGCTCGGGACTATCGGCACAAGCAGTACTTC

v_gene: TRBV7-2
d_gene: TRBD1
j_gene: TRBJ1-6
abundance: many
CDR3aa: CASRGQGYNSPLHF
CDR3nt: TGTGCCAGCAGAGGACAGGGATATAATTCACCCCTCCACTTT

v_gene: TRBV6-5
d_gene: NA
j_gene: TRBJ2-1
abundance: NA
CDR3aa: CASSYSGTYNEQFF
CDR3nt: TGTGCCAGCAGTTACTCCGGGACCTACAATGAGCAGTTCTTC

v_gene: TRBV11-1
d_gene: NA
j_gene: TRBJ2-5
abundance: NA
CDR3aa: CASSLVRGRVETQYF
CDR3nt: TGTGCCAGCAGTTTAGTGCGTGGTCGGGTAGAGACCCAGTACTTC

v_gene: TRBV3-1
d_gene: TRBD1
j_gene: TRBJ1-1
abundance: NA
CDR3aa: CASRGQGETEAFF
CDR3nt: TGTGCCAGCAGGGGACAGGGGGAGACTGAAGCTTTCTTT

v_gene: TRBV5-1
d_gene: NA
j_gene: TRBJ2-7
abundance: few
CDR3aa: CASSLSGNRLDEQYF
CDR3nt: TGCGCCAGCAGCTTGTCAGGTAACAGATTAGACGAGCAGTACTTC

v_gene: TRBV28
d_gene: NA
j_gene: TRBJ2-5
abundance: NA
CDR3aa: CASREESQETQYF
CDR3nt: TGTGCCAGCAGAGAGGAGAGCCAAGAGACCCAGTACTTC